This TCR beta chain was captured by sequencing in a study of cytomegalovirus exposure and HLA in healthy donors. Primers for the PCR totalled 60 Vbeta and 13 Jbeta. As handled by the study authors: Later, an analysis found around 80 million unique TCR beta chains, and roughly 10 million of these were shared. Profiling relied on immunoSEQ multiplex PCR, and the TCRdb table lists in-frame clones only, not all of them. V and J calls and clone size are those listed in that table; D and trimming were worked out from the DNA. This table has under 150,000 clones, over 75% appearing once. Study-wide results and caveats: Rare TCR sequences dominated, though some public TCRs recurred in many donors. The classifier reportedly diagnosed cytomegalovirus status with high sensitivity and specificity.

Those who donated were healthy bone marrow donors. The V gene's germline CDR1 is SGHRS and CDR2 YFSETQ. The CDR3 is 13 amino acids. Trimming cost V 0 bases and J 5 bases, with 9 bases left between them. In regard to this clone: Its antigen remains unidentified.

The chain employs TRBV5-1 and TRBJ2-7; D is perhaps TRBD2 (5 bases). The source is a woman aged 25 to 39 in good health and CMV-seropositive. The material sequenced was PBMCs. DNA for the CDR3: TGCGCCAGCAGCTTGGTAGCGTTGGACGAGCAGTACTTC. Translated, it gives CASSLVALDEQYF.